The clone carrying this TCR beta chain was observed many times. The data stem from a study of human T cells and chemical hapten exposure. The time point was: pre-sensitization, week 0. Described treatment: therapeutic diphenylcyclopropenone sensitization with weekly scalp DPC. V lost 6 bases to trimming and J lost 3 bases, with 5 bases between them. The CDR3 has 10 amino acids. Looked up from germline, CDR1 is SQVTM and CDR2 is ANQGSEA. TCRdb re-derived calls from the RACE reads in MiXCR, one entry per CDR3 protein. The sample lists 87,000 or so distinct CDR3 sequences, 8% to 10% seen once, with roughly 3.5% in the top ten.

This TCR was recovered from a middle-aged woman with alopecia areata. Some clones in this sample may be carry-over from other donors' samples. The chain couples TRBV29-1 to TRBJ1-1; D unclear. Sequencing used whole blood, obtained in connection with sensitization to the hapten diphenylcyclopropenone (DPC). CDR3 in amino acids: CSVADTEAFF. Written as DNA, the CDR3 is TGCAGCGTAGCGGACACTGAAGCTTTCTTT.